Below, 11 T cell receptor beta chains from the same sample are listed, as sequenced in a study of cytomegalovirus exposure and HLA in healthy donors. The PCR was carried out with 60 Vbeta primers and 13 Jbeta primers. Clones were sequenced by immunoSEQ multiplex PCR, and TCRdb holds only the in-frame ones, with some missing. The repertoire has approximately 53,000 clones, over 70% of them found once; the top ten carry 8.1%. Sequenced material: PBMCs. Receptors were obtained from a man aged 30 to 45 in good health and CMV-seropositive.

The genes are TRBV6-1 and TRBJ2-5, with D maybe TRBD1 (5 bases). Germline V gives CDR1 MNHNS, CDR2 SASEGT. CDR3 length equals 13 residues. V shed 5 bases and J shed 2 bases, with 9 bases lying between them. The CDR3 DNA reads TGTGCCAGCAGTAGGACATATCAAGAGACCCAGTACTTC. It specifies CASSRTYQETQYF.

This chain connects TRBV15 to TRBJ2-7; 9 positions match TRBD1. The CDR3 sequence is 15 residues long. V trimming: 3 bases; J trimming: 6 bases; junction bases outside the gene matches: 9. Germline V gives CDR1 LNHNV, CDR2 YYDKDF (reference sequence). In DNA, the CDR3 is TGTGCCACCAGCAGTGCTCCGGGACAGGGTAGCGAGCAGTACTTC. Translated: CATSSAPGQGSEQYF.

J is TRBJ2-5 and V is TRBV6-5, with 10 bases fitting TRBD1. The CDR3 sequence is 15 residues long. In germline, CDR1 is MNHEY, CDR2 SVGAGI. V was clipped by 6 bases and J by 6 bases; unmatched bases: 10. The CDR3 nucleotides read TGTGCCAGCAGACCGGGACAGGGGCAAACTAAGACCCAGTACTTC. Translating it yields CASRPGQGQTKTQYF.

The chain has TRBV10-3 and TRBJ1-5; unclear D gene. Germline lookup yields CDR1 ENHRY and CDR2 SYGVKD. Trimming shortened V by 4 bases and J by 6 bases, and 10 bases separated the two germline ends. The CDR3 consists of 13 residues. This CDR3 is CAISASGGQPQHF. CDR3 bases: TGTGCCATCAGTGCCTCGGGAGGTCAGCCCCAGCATTTT.

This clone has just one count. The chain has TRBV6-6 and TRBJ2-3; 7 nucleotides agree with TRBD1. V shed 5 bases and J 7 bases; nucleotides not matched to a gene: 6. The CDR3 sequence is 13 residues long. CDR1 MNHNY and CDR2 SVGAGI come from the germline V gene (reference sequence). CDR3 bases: TGTGCCAGCAGTGCAGGGGGTCGAAATACGCAGTATTTT. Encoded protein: CASSAGGRNTQYF.

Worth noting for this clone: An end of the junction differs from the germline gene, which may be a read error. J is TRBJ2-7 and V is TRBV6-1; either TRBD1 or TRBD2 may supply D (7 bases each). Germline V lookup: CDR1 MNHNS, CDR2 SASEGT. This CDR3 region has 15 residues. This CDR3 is CASREGGAGGWEQYF. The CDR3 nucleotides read TGTGCCAGCAGAGAAGGGGGGGCAGGGGGTTGGGAGCAGTACTTC.

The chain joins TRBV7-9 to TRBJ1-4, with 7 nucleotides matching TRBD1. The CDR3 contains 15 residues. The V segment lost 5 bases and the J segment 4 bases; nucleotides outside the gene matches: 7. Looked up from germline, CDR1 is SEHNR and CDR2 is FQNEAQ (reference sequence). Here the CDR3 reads CASSIRQGINEKLFF. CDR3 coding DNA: TGTGCCAGCAGCATCCGACAGGGCATTAATGAAAAACTGTTTTTT.

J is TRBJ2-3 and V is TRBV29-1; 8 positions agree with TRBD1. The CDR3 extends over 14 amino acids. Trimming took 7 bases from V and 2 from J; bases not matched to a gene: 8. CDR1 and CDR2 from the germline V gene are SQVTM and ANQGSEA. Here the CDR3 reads CSAGQGYNTDTQYF. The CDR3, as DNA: TGCAGCGCTGGACAGGGCTATAACACAGATACGCAGTATTTT.

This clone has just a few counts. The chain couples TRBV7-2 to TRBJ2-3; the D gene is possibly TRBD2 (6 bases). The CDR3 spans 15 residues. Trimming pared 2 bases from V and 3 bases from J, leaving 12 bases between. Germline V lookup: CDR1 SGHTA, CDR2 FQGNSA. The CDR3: CASSLFRGRTDTQYF. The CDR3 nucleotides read TGTGCCAGCAGCTTATTCCGGGGGAGAACAGATACGCAGTATTTT.

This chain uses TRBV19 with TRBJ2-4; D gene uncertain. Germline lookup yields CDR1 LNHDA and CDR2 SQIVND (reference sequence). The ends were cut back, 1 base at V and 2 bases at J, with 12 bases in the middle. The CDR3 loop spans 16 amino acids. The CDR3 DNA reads TGTGCCAGTAGTATAGTGGGTAAGGAGTCCAAAAACATTCAGTACTTC. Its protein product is CASSIVGKESKNIQYF.

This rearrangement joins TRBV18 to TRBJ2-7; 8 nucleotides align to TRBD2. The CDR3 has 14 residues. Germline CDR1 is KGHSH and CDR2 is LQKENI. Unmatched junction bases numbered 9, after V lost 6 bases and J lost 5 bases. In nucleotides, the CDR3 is TGTGCCAGCTCCTTCGCGGGGGGCTTTGACGAGCAGTACTTC. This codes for CASSFAGGFDEQYF.